Sequencing of this T cell receptor (beta chain) was carried out in a study of cytomegalovirus exposure and HLA in healthy donors. About the research overall: The early release's HLA-typed donors yielded 65 million to 85 million unique TCRs.

This CDR3 region has 15 residues. Germline CDR1 is SGHTA and CDR2 is FQGTGA. The V end lost 1 base, the J end lost 5 bases, and 14 bases lay between the germline ends. PCR used 60 Vbeta primers and 13 Jbeta primers. The data were produced by immunoSEQ multiplex PCR, yet TCRdb's version contains in-frame clones alone and is incomplete. The table shows over 150,000 clones, with approximately 78% occurring only once. As for this clone: Its target is unknown.

The study's findings and limits: Segments of the TCR beta V type were, in most cases, productive about 87% or about 30% of the time in an earlier analysis.

Sequenced material: PBMCs. This clonotype was obtained from a woman aged 50 to 60 in good health and CMV-seropositive. V and J are TRBV7-3 and TRBJ1-1; maybe TRBD1 (6 bases). The CDR3 is CASSLRGGGGTEAFF. The CDR3 DNA reads as TGTGCCAGCAGCTTAAGGGGGGGCGGAGGGACTGAAGCTTTCTTT.